This T cell receptor beta chain was retrieved from a study of T cells in Graves' hyperthyroidism and ophthalmopathy. Patients aged 18 to 65 had newly diagnosed hyperthyroidism lasting under 2 months. Patients having uncontrolled infection, another autoimmune disease, pregnancy or lactation were not included. Clinical symptoms, serum thyroxine and TRAb, thyroid ultrasound and orbital computed tomography together formed the diagnostic basis. The source material, RNA transcripts, was used to amplify TCR beta CDR3 regions. HTBI primers were the set used in a first-round RT-PCR of the TCR CDR3. TCRdb processed the multiplex PCR reads anew with MiXCR; each CDR3 protein has one entry. The table has about 290,000 distinct CDR3 sequences, about 14% seen once. Many counts were recorded for this clonotype. The V and J ends lost 3 bases and 1 base respectively, with 9 bases between them. The CDR3 is 15 amino acids. Germline CDR1 is LGHDT and CDR2 is YNNKEL (reference sequence).

The specimen was blood. The genes are TRBV3-1 and TRBJ2-2; D may be TRBD1 or TRBD2 (5 bases each). This TCR came from a woman in her twenties or thirties with Graves' hyperthyroidism that later progressed to Graves' ophthalmopathy. The CDR3 DNA is TGTGCCAGCAGCCATTGGGACCTGAACACCGGGGAGCTGTTTTTT. This translates into CASSHWDLNTGELFF.